This is a list of T cell receptor beta chains from one sample in a study of OX40 agonist ivuxolimab in advanced cancers. Clones were sequenced by immunoSEQ multiplex PCR, and TCRdb holds only the in-frame ones, with some missing. The sample contains tens of thousands of clones, just over 85% of which appear only once. The sequencing used CD4+ or CD8+ T cells sorted from blood, collected in a trial of the OX40 agonist ivuxolimab. These receptors were collected from an adult with an advanced solid tumor such as melanoma, head and neck, liver or kidney cancer. Each CDR3 is given with its conserved first and last residue. Each record gives: D gene, J gene, clone size, V gene, CDR3 DNA, CDR3 protein. D genes are given only for firm matches. Clone size, where shown, is once, few, many, or a class for clones that have expanded.

D gene: TRBD1
J gene: TRBJ1-2
clone size: few
V gene: TRBV19
CDR3 DNA: TGTGCCAGTAGTCCACAGGGGGTTTCTGGCTACACCTTC
CDR3 protein: CASSPQGVSGYTF

D gene: NA
J gene: TRBJ1-2
clone size: NA
V gene: TRBV6-1
CDR3 DNA: TGTGCCAGCATTAGGACAGCCGTAAACTATGGCTACACCTTC
CDR3 protein: CASIRTAVNYGYTF

D gene: NA
J gene: TRBJ2-2
clone size: NA
V gene: TRBV7-8
CDR3 DNA: TGTGCCAGCAGCTTAGGGGCGAGGGGAACCGGGGAGCTGTTTTTT
CDR3 protein: CASSLGARGTGELFF

D gene: NA
J gene: TRBJ2-2
clone size: NA
V gene: TRBV5-1
CDR3 DNA: TGCGCCAGCAGCTCACAGGATCCGGGCACCGGGGAGCTGTTTTTT
CDR3 protein: CASSSQDPGTGELFF

D gene: TRBD1
J gene: TRBJ1-1
clone size: NA
V gene: TRBV6-1
CDR3 DNA: TGTGCCAGCAGTGGATACCTAGGACAGGCGAACACTGAAGCTTTCTTT
CDR3 protein: CASSGYLGQANTEAFF

D gene: TRBD1
J gene: TRBJ1-4
clone size: NA
V gene: TRBV5-1
CDR3 DNA: TGCGCCAGCAGCCACAGGGGTCCGGGAGAAAAACTGTTTTTT
CDR3 protein: CASSHRGPGEKLFF

D gene: TRBD1
J gene: TRBJ1-1
clone size: NA
V gene: TRBV30
CDR3 DNA: TGTGCCTGGAGCTTCGGGACAGGGGTGACTGAAGCTTTCTTT
CDR3 protein: CAWSFGTGVTEAFF

D gene: NA
J gene: TRBJ1-2
clone size: NA
V gene: TRBV4-1
CDR3 DNA: TGCGCCAGCAGCCAAGATGAAAAAGGGGATGGCTACACCTTC
CDR3 protein: CASSQDEKGDGYTF

D gene: NA
J gene: TRBJ2-7
clone size: NA
V gene: TRBV15
CDR3 DNA: TGTGCCACCAGCAGGGGGGGGCAGGGAATTTCCTACGAGCAGTACTTC
CDR3 protein: CATSRGGQGISYEQYF

D gene: NA
J gene: TRBJ2-7
clone size: NA
V gene: TRBV7-6
CDR3 DNA: TGTGCCAGCAGCTTTGGCGGGGGCCTCTCCTACGAGCAGTACTTC
CDR3 protein: CASSFGGGLSYEQYF

D gene: NA
J gene: TRBJ2-7
clone size: NA
V gene: TRBV27
CDR3 DNA: TGTGCCAGCAGAGGACGGAGGGGTTTGTCCTACGAGCAGTACTTC
CDR3 protein: CASRGRRGLSYEQYF

D gene: TRBD2
J gene: TRBJ2-7
clone size: NA
V gene: TRBV15
CDR3 DNA: TGTGCCACCAGCCCTCAGGGCCCGGGGGGGATGATGAATTACGAGCAGTACTTC
CDR3 protein: CATSPQGPGGMMNYEQYF

D gene: TRBD1
J gene: TRBJ1-6
clone size: few
V gene: TRBV7-2
CDR3 DNA: TGTGCCAGCAGCCCTAGGGGGACAGGGGGCTTTGATTCACCCCTCCACTTT
CDR3 protein: CASSPRGTGGFDSPLHF

D gene: TRBD1
J gene: TRBJ1-1
clone size: once
V gene: TRBV7-2
CDR3 DNA: TGTGCCAGCAGCCCACAGGGGGGTGAAGCTTTCTTT
CDR3 protein: CASSPQGGEAFF

D gene: TRBD2
J gene: TRBJ2-5
clone size: NA
V gene: TRBV5-1
CDR3 DNA: TGCGCCAGCAGCCTACCGACCGGGGGGGAGACCCAGTACTTC
CDR3 protein: CASSLPTGGETQYF

D gene: NA
J gene: TRBJ2-3
clone size: NA
V gene: TRBV13
CDR3 DNA: TGTGCCAGCAGCTTTCTCAAGGCCAGCACAGATACGCAGTATTTT
CDR3 protein: CASSFLKASTDTQYF

D gene: TRBD1
J gene: TRBJ1-3
clone size: few
V gene: TRBV7-9
CDR3 DNA: TGTGCCAGCAGCCCCCGTAGCGGACAGGAACAAGGAAACACCATATATTTT
CDR3 protein: CASSPRSGQEQGNTIYF

D gene: TRBD2
J gene: TRBJ2-7
clone size: NA
V gene: TRBV18
CDR3 DNA: TGTGCCAGCTCAACCATAGCGGGGGACTCCTACGAGCAGTACTTC
CDR3 protein: CASSTIAGDSYEQYF

D gene: NA
J gene: TRBJ2-7
clone size: NA
V gene: TRBV6-1
CDR3 DNA: TGTGCCAGCAGTGTATACAGGCTCTGGCCCTACGAGCAGTACTTC
CDR3 protein: CASSVYRLWPYEQYF

D gene: TRBD1
J gene: TRBJ1-5
clone size: NA
V gene: TRBV19
CDR3 DNA: TGTGCCAGTAGCCCCAGGGACAGTCGCAATCAGCCCCAGCATTTT
CDR3 protein: CASSPRDSRNQPQHF

D gene: NA
J gene: TRBJ2-7
clone size: NA
V gene: TRBV5-1
CDR3 DNA: TGCGCCAGCAGATTAGGGGACATGAGCTCCTACGAGCAGTACTTC
CDR3 protein: CASRLGDMSSYEQYF

D gene: NA
J gene: TRBJ1-4
clone size: NA
V gene: TRBV6-1
CDR3 DNA: TGTGCCAGCAGTGGTTACACATTAGAAAAACTGTTTTTT
CDR3 protein: CASSGYTLEKLFF

D gene: NA
J gene: TRBJ1-1
clone size: NA
V gene: TRBV7-9
CDR3 DNA: TGTGCCAGCAGCCAGAAGGAGACCTTTGAAGCTTTCTTT
CDR3 protein: CASSQKETFEAFF

D gene: NA
J gene: TRBJ2-2
clone size: NA
V gene: TRBV7-3
CDR3 DNA: TGTGCCTCCCGGGATTTTATCACCGGGGAGCTGTTTTTT
CDR3 protein: CASRDFITGELFF

D gene: NA
J gene: TRBJ2-7
clone size: NA
V gene: TRBV6-1
CDR3 DNA: TGTGCCAGCAGTCCTCGACTGGGGGGCCCCTACGAGCAGTACTTC
CDR3 protein: CASSPRLGGPYEQYF

D gene: NA
J gene: TRBJ1-2
clone size: NA
V gene: TRBV29-1
CDR3 DNA: TGCAGCGTTGGGGGAGGGCTGACTAACTATGGCTACACCTTC
CDR3 protein: CSVGGGLTNYGYTF

D gene: NA
J gene: TRBJ1-5
clone size: NA
V gene: TRBV6-1
CDR3 DNA: TGTGCCAGCAGTGGCGGCGTGTATGGGGGTAGCAATCAGCCCCAGCATTTT
CDR3 protein: CASSGGVYGGSNQPQHF

D gene: TRBD1
J gene: TRBJ2-2
clone size: NA
V gene: TRBV11-2
CDR3 DNA: TGTGCCAGCAGACCCACAGGGGTCACCGGGGAGCTGTTTTTT
CDR3 protein: CASRPTGVTGELFF

D gene: NA
J gene: TRBJ2-6
clone size: NA
V gene: TRBV19
CDR3 DNA: TGTGCCAGTAGGATTGTTAGCGGCTCTGGGGCCAACGTCCTGACTTTC
CDR3 protein: CASRIVSGSGANVLTF

D gene: NA
J gene: TRBJ1-2
clone size: few
V gene: TRBV5-8
CDR3 DNA: TGTGCCAGCAGCCCGGGACGGCGCTCGAATGGCTACACCTTC
CDR3 protein: CASSPGRRSNGYTF

D gene: NA
J gene: TRBJ1-2
clone size: NA
V gene: TRBV5-6
CDR3 DNA: TGTGCCAGCAGCCCGGGGGGAACCTATGGCTACACCTTC
CDR3 protein: CASSPGGTYGYTF

D gene: NA
J gene: TRBJ1-2
clone size: NA
V gene: TRBV29-1
CDR3 DNA: TGCAGCGTTGAGTCCCCCCCCGAAAGAGGGAACTATGGCTACACCTTC
CDR3 protein: CSVESPPERGNYGYTF

D gene: NA
J gene: TRBJ2-6
clone size: NA
V gene: TRBV18
CDR3 DNA: TGTGCCAGCTCCCCGGGAAGGCTTTCGACCTCTGGGGCCAACGTCCTGACTTTC
CDR3 protein: CASSPGRLSTSGANVLTF

D gene: NA
J gene: TRBJ1-3
clone size: NA
V gene: TRBV6-5
CDR3 DNA: TGTGCCAGCGGATCCGGAGACTTTCGAGGAAACACCATATATTTT
CDR3 protein: CASGSGDFRGNTIYF

D gene: NA
J gene: TRBJ2-5
clone size: NA
V gene: TRBV18
CDR3 DNA: TGTGCCAGCTCACCATCGAAGGCCGGAGGGCAAGAGACCCAGTACTTC
CDR3 protein: CASSPSKAGGQETQYF

D gene: NA
J gene: TRBJ2-3
clone size: few
V gene: TRBV5-8
CDR3 DNA: TGTGCCAGCAGCTTGGTATCCTCCCCCCACTCCCCAGATACGCAGTATTTT
CDR3 protein: CASSLVSSPHSPDTQYF

D gene: NA
J gene: TRBJ1-5
clone size: NA
V gene: TRBV28
CDR3 DNA: TGTGCCAGCAGTTCACTGGACCTTAGCAATCAGCCCCAGCATTTT
CDR3 protein: CASSSLDLSNQPQHF

D gene: TRBD1
J gene: TRBJ2-1
clone size: NA
V gene: TRBV11-1
CDR3 DNA: TGTGCCAGCAGCCCCAAGACAGGGAACAATGAGCAGTTCTTC
CDR3 protein: CASSPKTGNNEQFF

D gene: NA
J gene: TRBJ2-6
clone size: NA
V gene: TRBV9
CDR3 DNA: TGTGCCAGCAGCGTAGCGACGGGTGGGGCCAACGTCCTGACTTTC
CDR3 protein: CASSVATGGANVLTF

D gene: TRBD2
J gene: TRBJ2-3
clone size: NA
V gene: TRBV7-2
CDR3 DNA: TGTGCCAGCAGCTACACCGGGACTAGACTCACAGATACGCAGTATTTT
CDR3 protein: CASSYTGTRLTDTQYF

D gene: TRBD1
J gene: TRBJ2-2
clone size: NA
V gene: TRBV29-1
CDR3 DNA: TGCAGCGTTGAAAGGGGGCTGGCGAACACCGGGGAGCTGTTTTTT
CDR3 protein: CSVERGLANTGELFF

D gene: TRBD1
J gene: TRBJ1-5
clone size: NA
V gene: TRBV6-1
CDR3 DNA: TGTGCCAGCAGACTCGGGACAGGGCCGGGGCAGCCCCAGCATTTT
CDR3 protein: CASRLGTGPGQPQHF

D gene: TRBD1
J gene: TRBJ2-5
clone size: few
V gene: TRBV7-9
CDR3 DNA: TGTGCCAGCAGCCGATGGGGGACAGGGGACCAAGAGACCCAGTACTTC
CDR3 protein: CASSRWGTGDQETQYF

D gene: NA
J gene: TRBJ2-5
clone size: NA
V gene: TRBV19
CDR3 DNA: TGTGCCAGTAGTATAGGTTTCGGCAGCACCTCCCAAGAGACCCAGTACTTC
CDR3 protein: CASSIGFGSTSQETQYF

D gene: TRBD1
J gene: TRBJ1-6
clone size: NA
V gene: TRBV18
CDR3 DNA: TGTGCCAGCTCACCAAGGGCGACGACAGGGGGAAATTCACCCCTCCACTTT
CDR3 protein: CASSPRATTGGNSPLHF

D gene: TRBD1
J gene: TRBJ1-1
clone size: NA
V gene: TRBV2
CDR3 DNA: TGTGCCAGCAGTGAAAGGACAGGGAGCACTGAAGCTTTCTTT
CDR3 protein: CASSERTGSTEAFF

D gene: TRBD1
J gene: TRBJ1-3
clone size: NA
V gene: TRBV7-9
CDR3 DNA: TGTGCCAGCAGCTCGACGGGACAGGGAGTAACTGGAAACACCATATATTTT
CDR3 protein: CASSSTGQGVTGNTIYF

D gene: NA
J gene: TRBJ2-3
clone size: NA
V gene: TRBV2
CDR3 DNA: TGTGCCAGCACCAAGGGCAGGGGGGACTATACGCAGTATTTT
CDR3 protein: CASTKGRGDYTQYF

D gene: NA
J gene: TRBJ2-1
clone size: few
V gene: TRBV5-6
CDR3 DNA: TGTGCCAGCAGCTTGGGGCTAGTGGGAAATGAGCAGTTCTTC
CDR3 protein: CASSLGLVGNEQFF

D gene: TRBD1
J gene: TRBJ1-5
clone size: NA
V gene: TRBV18
CDR3 DNA: TGTGCCAGCTCACCAGGGACAGGGGTCAATCAGCCCCAGCATTTT
CDR3 protein: CASSPGTGVNQPQHF